These T cell receptor beta chains were read from a single sample in a study of T-cell reconstitution after alpha-beta-depleted transplantation in children. MiXCR, applied by TCRdb to the PCR reads, yields one record per CDR3 protein. Altogether approximately 250,000 distinct CDR3 sequences are present, roughly 24% being singletons, with the ten largest covering around 2.5%. Sequencing was performed on PBMCs, taken before TCRalphabeta/CD19-depleted stem cell transplant. The receptors stem from a girl aged 2-10 years with Fanconi anemia, due to receive a stem cell transplant. Both conserved end residues are part of each CDR3. D genes are given only for firm matches. The listing skips clone size in some rows; elsewhere it reads once, few, many or a size class.

j_gene | d_gene | abundance | v_gene | CDR3aa | CDR3nt
TRBJ2-5 | TRBD2 | NA | TRBV29-1 | CSVGPGGGYQETQYF | TGCAGCGTTGGTCCTGGCGGGGGGTACCAAGAGACCCAGTACTTC
TRBJ2-3 | NA | many | TRBV12-3/TRBV12-4 | CASSLFLGPSGSDTQYF | TGTGCCAGCAGTTTATTTCTTGGACCATCGGGTTCAGATACGCAGTATTTT
TRBJ2-3 | TRBD2 | few | TRBV12-3/TRBV12-4 | CASRIAGVGGDTQYF | TGTGCCAGCAGAATAGCGGGAGTGGGAGGGGATACGCAGTATTTT
TRBJ2-2 | NA | NA | TRBV29-1 | CSVLRGTGELFF | TGCAGCGTCCTTAGAGGTACCGGGGAGCTGTTTTTT
TRBJ2-1 | NA | many | TRBV12-3/TRBV12-4 | CASTFRDFTYNEQFF | TGTGCCAGCACTTTCCGGGACTTTACCTACAATGAGCAGTTCTTC
TRBJ2-7 | TRBD1 | many | TRBV29-1 | CSVKPGQGVEQYF | TGCAGCGTGAAACCGGGACAGGGGGTTGAGCAGTACTTC
TRBJ2-3 | TRBD2 | NA | TRBV10-1 | CASSVAGGLLKDTQYF | TGCGCCAGCAGTGTTGCGGGAGGGCTTCTTAAAGATACGCAGTATTTT
TRBJ2-3 | NA | NA | TRBV7-6 | CASSSGQITDTQYF | TGTGCCAGCAGCTCTGGACAGATCACAGATACGCAGTATTTT
TRBJ2-3 | NA | NA | TRBV20-1 | CSSSLEGDTDTQYF | TGCAGCTCCAGCCTCGAGGGGGACACAGATACGCAGTATTTT
TRBJ1-1 | NA | few | TRBV28 | CASSSRQRNTEAFF | TGTGCCAGCAGTTCGAGACAGAGAAACACTGAAGCTTTCTTT
TRBJ2-5 | NA | few | TRBV10-3 | CAIRGQRQETQYF | TGTGCCATCAGAGGACAGCGCCAAGAGACCCAGTACTTC
TRBJ2-3 | TRBD2 | NA | TRBV28 | CASSLYGGGGGTDTQYF | TGTGCCAGCAGTTTATATGGTGGCGGGGGGGGCACAGATACGCAGTATTTT
TRBJ1-1 | NA | NA | TRBV12-3/TRBV12-4 | CASSQTPGTEAFF | TGTGCCAGCAGTCAGACCCCGGGCACTGAAGCTTTCTTT
TRBJ2-7 | TRBD2 | few | TRBV5-1 | CASSPPTSGVEDRAYEQYF | TGCGCCAGCAGCCCCCCGACTAGCGGGGTCGAGGACAGGGCCTACGAGCAGTACTTC
TRBJ2-1 | TRBD1 | NA | TRBV2 | CASSALQGTGNEQFF | TGTGCCAGCAGTGCCTTACAGGGGACGGGGAATGAGCAGTTCTTC
TRBJ2-3 | TRBD1 | NA | TRBV20-1 | CSAGLTGGVTDTQYF | TGCAGTGCTGGGTTAACAGGGGGAGTCACAGATACGCAGTATTTT
TRBJ2-3 | TRBD1 | many | TRBV20-1 | CSARDPQGNGPDTQYF | TGCAGTGCTAGAGATCCACAGGGGAACGGGCCAGATACGCAGTATTTT
TRBJ2-1 | TRBD2 | few | TRBV9 | CASSVAASGRYYNEQFF | TGTGCCAGCAGCGTAGCGGCTAGCGGGAGGTATTACAATGAGCAGTTCTTC
TRBJ2-5 | TRBD1 | NA | TRBV6-1 | CASSLPGQVGETQYF | TGTGCCAGCAGCCTGCCTGGACAGGTGGGCGAGACCCAGTACTTC
TRBJ2-5 | TRBD2 | NA | TRBV5-1 | CASSLDPGGTQETQYF | TGCGCCAGCAGCTTGGATCCGGGAGGGACTCAAGAGACCCAGTACTTC